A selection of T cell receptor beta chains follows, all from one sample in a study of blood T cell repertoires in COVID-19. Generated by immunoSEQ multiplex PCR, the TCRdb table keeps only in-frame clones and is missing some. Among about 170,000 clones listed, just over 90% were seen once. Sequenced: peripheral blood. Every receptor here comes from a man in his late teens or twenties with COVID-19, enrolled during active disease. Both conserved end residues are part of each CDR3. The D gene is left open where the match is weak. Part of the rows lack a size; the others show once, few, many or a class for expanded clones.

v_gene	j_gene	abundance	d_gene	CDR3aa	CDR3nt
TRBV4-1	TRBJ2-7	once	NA	CASSQDSEYEQYF	TGCGCCAGCAGCCAAGATTCGGAGTACGAGCAGTACTTC
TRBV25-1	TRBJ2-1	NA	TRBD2	CASSEFGGRAGNEQFF	TGTGCCAGCAGTGAATTCGGGGGGAGGGCCGGTAATGAGCAGTTCTTC
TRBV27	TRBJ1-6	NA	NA	CASTYGYNSPLHF	TGTGCCAGCACCTACGGTTACAATTCACCCCTCCACTTT
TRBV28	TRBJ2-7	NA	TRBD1	CASSRDSSVSYEQYF	TGTGCCAGCAGCCGGGACAGCTCCGTCTCCTACGAGCAGTACTTC
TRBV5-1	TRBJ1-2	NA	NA	CASSAEVNYGYTF	TGCGCCAGCAGTGCAGAAGTTAACTATGGCTACACCTTC
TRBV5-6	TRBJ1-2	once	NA	CASSVGAEINYGYTF	TGTGCCAGCAGCGTTGGTGCGGAGATTAACTATGGCTACACCTTC
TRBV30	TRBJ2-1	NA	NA	CAWSYRNSYNEQFF	TGTGCCTGGAGCTACAGGAACTCCTACAATGAGCAGTTCTTC
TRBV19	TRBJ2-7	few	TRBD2	CASKASGIWGEQYF	TGTGCCAGTAAGGCTAGCGGGATTTGGGGCGAGCAGTACTTC
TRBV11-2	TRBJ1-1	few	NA	CASSLGPGLNTEAFF	TGTGCCAGCAGCTTAGGTCCGGGTCTGAACACTGAAGCTTTCTTT
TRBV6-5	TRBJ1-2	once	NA	CASRGGTGYSYTF	TGTGCCAGCAGGGGCGGGACGGGCTATAGCTACACCTTC
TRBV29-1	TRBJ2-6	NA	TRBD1	CSVGDRGSGANVLTF	TGCAGCGTTGGGGACAGGGGTTCTGGGGCCAACGTCCTGACTTTC
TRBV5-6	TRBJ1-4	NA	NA	CASSSSPGVRGEKLFF	TGTGCCAGCAGCTCATCCCCGGGGGTAAGAGGTGAAAAACTGTTTTTT
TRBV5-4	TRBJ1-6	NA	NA	CASSLMKGPESYNSPLHF	TGTGCCAGCAGCTTAATGAAGGGGCCGGAGTCCTATAATTCACCCCTCCACTTT
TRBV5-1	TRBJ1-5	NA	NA	CASSLDPGDQPQHF	TGCGCCAGCAGCTTGGACCCGGGGGATCAGCCCCAGCATTTT
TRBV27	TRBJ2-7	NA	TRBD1	CASSWDRPHASAEQYF	TGTGCCAGCAGCTGGGACAGACCCCACGCGTCAGCCGAGCAGTACTTC
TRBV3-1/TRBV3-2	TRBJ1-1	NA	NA	CASSRGRTAGTEAFF	TGTGCCAGCAGCCGAGGACGGACCGCGGGGACTGAAGCTTTCTTT
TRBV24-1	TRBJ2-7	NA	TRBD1	CATSDSTPGQGFYEQYF	TGTGCCACCAGTGATTCCACTCCGGGACAGGGCTTTTACGAGCAGTACTTC
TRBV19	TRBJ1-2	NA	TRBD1	CASSNRDRVPYTF	TGTGCCAGTAGTAACCGGGACAGGGTCCCCTACACCTTC
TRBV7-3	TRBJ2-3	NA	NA	CASSLMGGIGADTQYF	TGTGCCAGCAGCTTAATGGGCGGGATTGGCGCAGATACGCAGTATTTT
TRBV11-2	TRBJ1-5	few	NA	CASSLEGQLNQPQHF	TGTGCCAGCAGCTTAGAAGGACAGCTCAATCAGCCCCAGCATTTT
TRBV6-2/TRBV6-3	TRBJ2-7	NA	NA	CASSYAGHPSYEQYF	TGTGCCAGCAGTTACGCTGGACATCCCTCCTACGAGCAGTACTTC
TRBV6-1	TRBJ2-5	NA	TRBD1	CASSELQGALETQYF	TGTGCCAGCAGTGAGTTGCAGGGGGCGCTGGAGACCCAGTACTTC
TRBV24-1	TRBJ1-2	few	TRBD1	CATSDRHSDRGYGYTF	TGTGCCACCAGTGACCGGCACTCGGACAGGGGGTATGGCTACACCTTC
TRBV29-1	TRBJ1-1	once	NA	CSVRLTDTEAFF	TGCAGCGTCAGGTTGACGGACACTGAAGCTTTCTTT
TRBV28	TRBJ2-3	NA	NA	CASSDTAADTQYF	TGTGCCAGCAGCGACACTGCCGCAGATACGCAGTATTTT
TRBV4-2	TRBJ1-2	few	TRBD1	CASSQLQGAINGYTF	TGTGCCAGCAGCCAACTACAGGGGGCGATAAATGGCTACACCTTC
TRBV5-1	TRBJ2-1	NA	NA	CASSLDHQGSSYNEQFF	TGCGCCAGCAGCTTGGATCACCAGGGAAGCTCCTACAATGAGCAGTTCTTC
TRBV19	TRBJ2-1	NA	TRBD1	CASSTTGTALYNEQFF	TGTGCCAGTAGTACCACCGGGACAGCACTCTACAATGAGCAGTTCTTC
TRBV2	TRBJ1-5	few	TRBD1	CASRGDSTRGYSNQPQHF	TGTGCCAGCAGGGGGGACAGTACGAGGGGCTATAGCAATCAGCCCCAGCATTTT
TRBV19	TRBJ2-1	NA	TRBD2	CASSTSGLAGGYNEQFF	TGTGCCAGTAGTACAAGCGGACTAGCGGGAGGTTATAATGAGCAGTTCTTC
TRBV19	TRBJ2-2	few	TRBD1	CASRPRSGQGLGTGELFF	TGTGCCAGTAGACCTAGGAGCGGACAGGGGCTGGGCACCGGGGAGCTGTTTTTT
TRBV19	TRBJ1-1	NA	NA	CASSILRTGTEAFF	TGTGCCAGTAGTATACTCCGAACGGGTACTGAAGCTTTCTTT
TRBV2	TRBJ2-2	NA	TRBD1	CASSNRGNTGELFF	TGTGCCAGCAGCAACAGGGGGAACACCGGGGAGCTGTTTTTT
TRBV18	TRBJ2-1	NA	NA	CASSRPRDTYNEQFF	TGTGCCAGCTCACGGCCACGGGACACCTACAATGAGCAGTTCTTC
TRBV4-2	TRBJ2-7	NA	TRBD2	CASSQPQTSGSYEQYF	TGTGCCAGCAGCCAACCTCAGACTAGCGGGAGCTACGAGCAGTACTTC
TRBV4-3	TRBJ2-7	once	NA	CASSQVLERTDPYEQYF	TGCGCCAGCAGCCAAGTGTTAGAGAGGACAGATCCCTACGAGCAGTACTTC
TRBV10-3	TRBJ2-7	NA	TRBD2	CAISDEAGATYEQYF	TGTGCCATCAGTGACGAAGCGGGAGCGACCTACGAGCAGTACTTC
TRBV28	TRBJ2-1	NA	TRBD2	CASRGLAEVNEQFF	TGTGCCAGCAGAGGACTAGCCGAAGTAAATGAGCAGTTCTTC
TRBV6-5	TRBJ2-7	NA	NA	CASSRTGAYEQYF	TGTGCCAGCAGTCGAACAGGAGCCTACGAGCAGTACTTC
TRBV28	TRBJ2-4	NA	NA	CASREALAKNIQYF	TGTGCCAGCAGGGAGGCCCTAGCCAAAAACATTCAGTACTTC
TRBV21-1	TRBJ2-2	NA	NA	CASSIRAGTDENTGELFF	TGTGCCAGCAGCATCCGAGCGGGAACCGACGAGAACACCGGGGAGCTGTTTTTT
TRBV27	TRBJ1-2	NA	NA	CASSFGGRDYGYTF	TGTGCCAGCAGTTTCGGAGGGAGGGACTATGGCTACACCTTC
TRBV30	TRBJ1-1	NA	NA	CAWKTVRGTEAFF	TGTGCCTGGAAAACAGTCCGTGGCACTGAAGCTTTCTTT
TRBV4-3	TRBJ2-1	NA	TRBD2	CASSHLLAGAFYNEQFF	TGCGCCAGCAGCCATCTTCTAGCGGGAGCGTTCTACAATGAGCAGTTCTTC
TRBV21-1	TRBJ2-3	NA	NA	CASSKVLGWLAGEDTQYF	TGTGCCAGCAGCAAAGTCCTTGGTTGGCTAGCGGGAGAAGATACGCAGTATTTT
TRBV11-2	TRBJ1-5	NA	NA	CASSSADRRNQPQHF	TGTGCCAGCAGCTCCGCCGACAGGAGAAATCAGCCCCAGCATTTT
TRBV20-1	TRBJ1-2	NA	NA	CSASRHAAGATALYGYTF	TGCAGTGCTAGTCGCCATGCGGCAGGGGCCACGGCCCTCTATGGCTACACCTTC
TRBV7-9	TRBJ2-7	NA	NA	CASSLSVSEQYF	TGTGCCAGCAGCTTAAGCGTGAGTGAGCAGTACTTC
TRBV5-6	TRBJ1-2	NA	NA	CASSITGPGGGYTF	TGTGCCAGCAGCATTACGGGACCCGGGGGTGGCTACACCTTC
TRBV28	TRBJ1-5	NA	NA	CASSLSTRNQPQHF	TGTGCCAGCAGTTTGAGCACCCGCAATCAGCCCCAGCATTTT
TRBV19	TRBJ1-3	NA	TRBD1	CASSIRQGPSGNTIYF	TGTGCCAGTAGTATTCGACAGGGACCCTCTGGAAACACCATATATTTT
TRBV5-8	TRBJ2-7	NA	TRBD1	CASSFQGQGTDEQYF	TGTGCCAGCAGCTTTCAGGGACAGGGTACCGACGAGCAGTACTTC
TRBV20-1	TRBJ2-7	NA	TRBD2	CSASGGSAYEQYF	TGCAGTGCTAGTGGCGGGAGCGCCTACGAGCAGTACTTC
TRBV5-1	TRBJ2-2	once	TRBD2	CASSLDQRERSGELFF	TGCGCCAGCAGCTTGGATCAGCGGGAGAGGAGCGGGGAGCTGTTTTTT
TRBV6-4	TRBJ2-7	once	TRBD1	CASRLGRDRRPYEQYF	TGTGCCAGCCGGCTAGGAAGGGACAGGAGACCCTACGAGCAGTACTTC
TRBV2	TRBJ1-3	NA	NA	CASRARDSGNTIYF	TGTGCCAGCAGGGCCCGGGACTCTGGAAACACCATATATTTT
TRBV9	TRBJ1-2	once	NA	CASSGLTGLGPYGYTF	TGTGCCAGCAGCGGATTAACGGGCTTGGGGCCCTATGGCTACACCTTC
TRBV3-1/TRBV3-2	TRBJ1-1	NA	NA	CASSQATGLGTEAFF	TGTGCCAGCAGCCAAGCCACAGGGTTGGGCACTGAAGCTTTCTTT
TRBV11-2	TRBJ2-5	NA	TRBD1	CASSLGIGGEETQYF	TGTGCCAGCAGCTTAGGTATAGGGGGCGAAGAGACCCAGTACTTC